The clone carrying this T cell receptor beta chain was counted a few times. The record originates from a study of T cells in Graves' hyperthyroidism and ophthalmopathy. Using RNA transcripts as the source, TCR beta CDR3 regions were amplified. First-round RT-PCR targeting the TCR CDR3 was performed with the HTBI primer set. TCRdb redid the calling of the multiplex PCR reads with MiXCR, one entry per CDR3 protein. The repertoire holds roughly 800,000 distinct CDR3 sequences, with 35% to 45% as singletons. Germline CDR1 and CDR2: MNHEY and SVGAGI. CDR3 length: 15 residues. Trimming at V came to 1 base and at J to 1 base, leaving 1 base not matched to a gene.

The chain has TRBV6-5 and TRBJ1-1; 9 nucleotides align to TRBD1. What was sequenced was blood. This TCR was sampled from a man aged 18 to 30 with Graves' hyperthyroidism. The CDR3 reads CASSYWGQGNTEAFF. The CDR3, as DNA: TGTGCCAGCAGTTACTGGGGACAGGGGAACACTGAAGCTTTCTTT.